The entry below describes one TCR beta chain. Its antigen is unknown. The data were obtained in a study of long-term antiretroviral therapy in people with HIV. Overall study findings and caveats: Although diversity increased after ART, it remained lower than in transplant donor controls.

A v3.0 immunoSEQ assay was performed at survey level. The table came from immunoSEQ multiplex PCR; TCRdb's copy has only in-frame clones and leaves some out. In the table there are 25,000 to 35,000 clones, 84% of which are singletons. All donors provided no fewer than one pre-ART and no fewer than two post-ART PBMC samples. Trimming shortened V by 3 bases and J by 2 bases, and 17 bases separated the two germline ends. Germline V gene sequence: CDR1 LNHNV, CDR2 YYDKDF (reference sequence). The CDR3 consists of 16 residues. This TCR derives from a young man with HIV. The chain carries TRBV15 and TRBJ2-7; D possibly corresponds to TRBD1 (5 bases). This sample comprised unsorted PBMCs, obtained 0.4 years after starting antiretroviral therapy. For the CDR3, the DNA is TGTGCCACCAGCAGTTTCAGACGGACACCGCCCTACGAGCAGTACTTC. Its protein is CATSSFRRTPPYEQYF.